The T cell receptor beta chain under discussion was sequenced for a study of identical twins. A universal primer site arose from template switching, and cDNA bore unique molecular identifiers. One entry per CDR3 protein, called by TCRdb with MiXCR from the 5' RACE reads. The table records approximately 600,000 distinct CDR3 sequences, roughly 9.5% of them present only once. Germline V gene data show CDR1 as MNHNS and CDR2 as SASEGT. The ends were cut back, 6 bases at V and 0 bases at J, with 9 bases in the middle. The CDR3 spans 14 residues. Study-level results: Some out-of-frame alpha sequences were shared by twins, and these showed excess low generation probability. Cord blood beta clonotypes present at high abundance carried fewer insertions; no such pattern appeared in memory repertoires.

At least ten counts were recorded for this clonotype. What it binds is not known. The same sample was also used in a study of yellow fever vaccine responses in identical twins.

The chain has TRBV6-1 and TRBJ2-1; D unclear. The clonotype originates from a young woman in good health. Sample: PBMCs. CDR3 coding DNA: TGTGCCAGCAGCCCGAGGAGCTCCTACAATGAGCAGTTCTTC. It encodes CASSPRSSYNEQFF.